This TCR beta chain comes out of a study of identical twins. Study observations and caveats: Twins shared beta out-of-frame sequences in excess, but this excess was weaker.

This clonotype was counted ten times or more. Its target is not known. CDR1 and CDR2 (germline): SGHVS, FNYEAQ. Between the trimmed V and J ends, which lost 0 bases and 6 bases, there was a span of 11 bases. This CDR3 region has 15 residues. TCRdb redid the calling of the 5' RACE reads with MiXCR, one entry per CDR3 protein. This sample has 200,000 to 300,000 distinct CDR3 sequences, with around 7.6% found just once. This sample was also put to use in a study of yellow fever vaccine responses in identical twins.

The chain couples TRBV7-6 to TRBJ1-4; TRBD1 might be the D (5 bases). This clonotype was obtained from a woman younger than 35 in good health. The specimen was CD8+ T cells sorted from blood. CDR3: CASSLARTSDEKLFF. CDR3 DNA: TGTGCCAGCAGCTTAGCCCGGACAAGCGATGAAAAACTGTTTTTT.